The 6 T cell receptor beta chains reported below all come from one sample, sequenced in a study of blood T cell repertoires in COVID-19. Using immunoSEQ multiplex PCR, the repertoire was profiled, and TCRdb retains in-frame clones only, with some absent. There are about 260,000 clones in the sample; 88% occur only once, and roughly 3.9% lies in the top ten. Sequencing was performed on peripheral blood. These receptors were obtained from a man aged 55 to 69 who had recovered from COVID-19.

J is TRBJ2-7 and V is TRBV7-3; 7 positions agree with TRBD1. The germline V gene has CDR1 SGHTA and CDR2 FQGTGA. Trimming removed 5 bases from V and 6 bases from J; junction bases left unmatched: 13. CDR3 length equals 15 residues. The CDR3 protein is CASSPELGTVCEQYF. CDR3 sequence (DNA): TGTGCCAGCAGCCCCGAATTGGGGACAGTATGCGAGCAGTACTTC.

On this clone: An end of the junction does not agree with germline; a read error may underlie this. The chain joins TRBV2 to TRBJ1-1; D gene ambiguous. Germline V gene sequence: CDR1 SNHLY, CDR2 FYNNEI. The CDR3 loop spans 12 amino acids. CDR3 loop: CAGRELNTEAFF. Written as DNA, the CDR3 is TGTGCCGGCAGAGAGCTGAACACTGAAGCTTTCTTT.

The chain employs TRBV30 and TRBJ1-6, with D maybe TRBD1 (6 bases). V was trimmed by 2 bases and J by 7 bases, leaving 12 bases between them. Germline CDR1 and CDR2: GTSNPN and SVGIG (reference sequence). There are 14 residues in the CDR3. The CDR3 loop is CAWSIRDTNSPLHF. DNA for the CDR3: TGTGCCTGGAGTATCCGGGACACAAATTCACCCCTCCACTTT.

The rearrangement links TRBV11-2 to TRBJ1-5; D uncertain. Trimming cost V 3 bases and J 5 bases, with 8 bases left between them. There are 13 residues in the CDR3. Germline assignment: CDR1 SGHAT and CDR2 FQNNGV. In nucleotides, the CDR3 is TGTGCCAGCAGCTTCGGAACAGATCAGCCCCAGCATTTT. Its protein is CASSFGTDQPQHF.

The chain uses TRBV25-1 and TRBJ2-7; 9 bases are shared with TRBD1. Germline V CDR1 and CDR2: MGHDK, SYGVNS. With V trimmed by 4 bases and J by 6 bases, 10 bases remained unmatched. This CDR3 contains 15 residues. In nucleotides, the CDR3 is TGTGCCAGCAGTGGAGAAGGACAGGGGAATCGCGAGCAGTACTTC. This translates into CASSGEGQGNREQYF.

The chain combines TRBV6-4 with TRBJ2-1, with 7 bases identical to TRBD2. Germline trimming cut 0 bases from V and 5 bases from J; bases unmatched to any gene: 1. From germline, CDR1 is MRHNA and CDR2 SNTAGT. This CDR3 has 14 amino acids. This CDR3 is CASSDSAGDNEQFF. The CDR3 coding sequence is TGTGCCAGCAGTGACTCGGCGGGGGACAATGAGCAGTTCTTC.